Listed here are 20 T cell receptor beta chains from one sample, sequenced in a study of Ad26.COV2.S vaccination and SARS-CoV-2 variants (dated by TCRdb to 2020 to 2023). What this sample's treatment or condition label stands for: around 19 received Ad26.COV2.S at low or high dose, single or two shots; about 5 received placebo; per-sample allocation not given. Repertoires of vaccine and placebo recipients were sequenced from samples collected on day 63 after the first injection. The library was generated by the immunoSEQ multiplex PCR assay. TCRdb mirrors the immuneACCESS table, restricted to in-frame sequences. Some clones are absent from its copies; in checked studies, under half trace to an unresolved V gene, and the reason for the others is unknown. The sample table holds more than 300,000 clones, of which 85% were seen once. 2% to 2.5% of the sample belongs to the ten largest clones. The input for sequencing was peripheral blood, taken in a trial of Ad26.COV2.S vaccine versus placebo. The receptor source for this set is a person aged 18-60 years who received the Ad26.COV2.S COVID-19 vaccine or a placebo.

The rearrangement joins TRBV4-1 to TRBJ2-5; D perhaps matches TRBD1 (7 bases). The germline V and J ends were trimmed by 1 base and 3 bases, with 12 bases remaining between them. The CDR3 covers 15 residues. Germline V CDR1 and CDR2: MGHRA, YSYEKL. CDR3 nucleotides: TGCGCCAGCAGCCAAGCTCGGGGGACAGAAGAGACCCAGTACTTC. Translated, it gives CASSQARGTEETQYF.

V and J are TRBV15 and TRBJ2-7; D may be TRBD1 (6 bases). Germline V gives CDR1 LNHNV, CDR2 YYDKDF (reference sequence). This CDR3 has 15 amino acids. Between the trimmed V and J ends, which lost 5 bases and 2 bases, there was a span of 16 bases. The CDR3 nucleotides read TGTGCCACCAGCGGCCAAACAGGGACCACCTACGAGCAGTACTTC. Its protein product is CATSGQTGTTYEQYF.

The chain is built from TRBV7-9 and TRBJ1-4; TRBD1 matches 7 bases. The CDR3 is made up of 15 amino acids. CDR1 and CDR2 from the germline V gene are SEHNR and FQNEAQ (reference sequence). After removal of 4 bases from V and 4 bases from J, the junction contained 6 bases not matched to a gene. In DNA, the CDR3 is TGTGCCAGCAGCTCCATCGCAGGGGGTAATGAAAAACTGTTTTTT. Translating it yields CASSSIAGGNEKLFF.

The gene calls are TRBV11-2 and TRBJ1-3; D uncertain. The CDR3 has 14 amino acids. CDR1 and CDR2 (germline): SGHAT, FQNNGV. V shed 5 bases and J shed 2 bases, with 10 bases lying between them. The chain's CDR3 is CASSGSRTGNTIYF. The DNA for the CDR3 is TGTGCCAGCAGCGGATCCCGTACTGGAAACACCATATATTTT.

V and J are TRBV29-1 and TRBJ1-2; no firm D call. Trimming cost V 2 bases and J 2 bases, with 6 bases left between them. CDR3 length: 12 amino acids. The germline CDR1 and CDR2 sequences are SQVTM and ANQGSEA. The CDR3 sequence: CSVEKQNYGYTF. CDR3 coding DNA: TGCAGCGTTGAAAAACAGAACTATGGCTACACCTTC.

V and J are TRBV6-5 and TRBJ2-7; 8 nucleotides agree with TRBD1. The CDR3 has 14 amino acids. J was trimmed by 4 bases and V by 4 bases; bases with no gene match: 6. Germline V lookup: CDR1 MNHEY, CDR2 SVGAGI. The CDR3 DNA reads TGTGCCAGCAGTTTCGCGGACAGGGTATACGAGCAGTACTTC. Translation: CASSFADRVYEQYF.

The V call is TRBV11-2, the J call TRBJ1-4; tentative D call: TRBD1 (5 bases). The germline V and J ends were trimmed by 5 bases and 4 bases, with 11 bases remaining between them. Looked up from germline, CDR1 is SGHAT and CDR2 is FQNNGV. The CDR3 contains 14 residues. The CDR3 nucleotides are TGTGCCAGCAGCCCGTTGGGGGTTAATGAAAAACTGTTTTTT. Translation gives CASSPLGVNEKLFF.

This rearrangement joins TRBV5-1 to TRBJ2-1; 16 bases fit TRBD2. Trimming removed 3 bases from V and 8 bases from J; junction bases left unmatched: 8. CDR1 and CDR2 from the germline V gene are SGHRS and YFSETQ. CDR3 length: 17 residues. The CDR3 loop reads CASSSGTSGGAVDEQFF. CDR3 DNA: TGCGCCAGCAGCTCAGGGACTAGCGGGGGGGCCGTGGATGAGCAGTTCTTC.

The CDR3 DNA is TGTGCCAGCAGCGTAACTAGCGGGAGACGCACAGATACGCAGTATTTT. It is translated as CASSVTSGRRTDTQYF. V gene TRBV7-8 combines with J gene TRBJ2-3, with 11 nucleotides matching TRBD2. Germline-derived CDR1 and CDR2 are SGHVS and FQNEAQ. This CDR3 is built from 16 residues. V lost 5 bases, J lost 1 base, and 5 bases stayed unmatched.

This chain joins TRBV7-3 and TRBJ2-1, with D unresolved. CDR1 is SGHTA and CDR2 is FQGTGA in the germline V gene. The V gene lost 2 bases and the J gene lost 4 bases, with 9 bases spanning the gap. This CDR3 is 14 amino acids long. CDR3 in amino acids: CASSLDWQYNEQFF. In DNA form, the CDR3 reads TGTGCCAGCAGCTTAGACTGGCAGTACAATGAGCAGTTCTTC.

In this sample, this clone turned up once. The rearrangement joins TRBV9 to TRBJ2-2, with a possible D match to TRBD1 (5 bases). From germline, CDR1 is SGDLS and CDR2 YYNGEE. This CDR3 has 17 amino acids. Trimming took 0 bases from V and 0 from J, leaving 12 bases between them. DNA for the CDR3: TGTGCCAGCAGCGTAGGTCAGGGTTGGACGAACACCGGGGAGCTGTTTTTT. It translates to CASSVGQGWTNTGELFF.

V gene TRBV5-6 combines with J gene TRBJ1-5; D gene uncertain. The CDR3 runs to 14 residues. Germline loops: CDR1 SGHDT, CDR2 YYEEEE. V was shortened by 1 base and J by 9 bases, with 14 bases between the two germline ends. CDR3 loop: CASSLSGIWGPQHF. The CDR3 nucleotides read TGTGCCAGCAGCTTGTCCGGCATTTGGGGGCCCCAGCATTTT.

V usage is TRBV7-2 and J usage is TRBJ1-6, with D hard to call. Trimming pared 1 base from V and 7 bases from J, leaving 5 bases between. CDR3 size: 13 residues. Germline V gene lookup returns CDR1 SGHTA and CDR2 FQGNSA. CDR3 in amino acids: CASSLEYNSPLHF. CDR3 DNA: TGTGCCAGCAGCTTAGAGTACAATTCACCCCTCCACTTT.

The chain uses TRBV11-2 and TRBJ2-7; D might be TRBD2 (5 bases). The CDR3 totals 16 residues. Germline values: CDR1 SGHAT, CDR2 FQNNGV. The V and J ends lost 1 base and 0 bases respectively, with 13 bases between them. CDR3 amino acids: CASSLAGGQSSYEQYF. DNA for the CDR3: TGTGCCAGCAGCTTAGCTGGAGGCCAATCCTCCTACGAGCAGTACTTC.

This clone has only a few counts. The V and J genes are TRBV11-1 and TRBJ1-2; D remains unclear. V lost 5 bases, J lost 2 bases, and 9 bases lay in between. The germline gives CDR1 SGHAT, CDR2 FQDESV (reference sequence). This CDR3 is built from 13 residues. CDR3 DNA: TGTGCCAGCAGCGATGACAAGAACTATGGCTACACCTTC. Encoded protein: CASSDDKNYGYTF.

V and J are TRBV11-2 and TRBJ2-7; tentatively, D is TRBD2 (7 bases). Trimming took 5 bases from V and 2 from J, leaving 13 bases between them. From germline, CDR1 is SGHAT and CDR2 FQNNGV. The CDR3 extends over 14 amino acids. The CDR3 DNA is TGTGCCAGCAGCGCTGGGGGGGGCACCTACGAGCAGTACTTC. Its translation: CASSAGGGTYEQYF.

The CDR3 spells CASSLDAGGTDTQYF. The CDR3 bases are TGTGCCAGCAGCTTAGACGCGGGGGGCACAGATACGCAGTATTTT. The genes are TRBV7-3 and TRBJ2-3, with 7 bases fitting TRBD2. CDR3 length: 15 amino acids. Trimming removed 2 bases from V and 1 base from J; junction bases left unmatched: 3. Germline V gives CDR1 SGHTA, CDR2 FQGTGA.

The chain joins TRBV19 to TRBJ1-1; D gene ambiguous. V lost 5 bases and J 5 bases, leaving 15 bases between the germline ends. Germline CDR1 reads LNHDA; CDR2 reads SQIVND (reference sequence). The CDR3 contains 14 residues. The CDR3 loop is CASSPGRERTEAFF. CDR3 coding DNA: TGTGCCAGTAGTCCCGGACGGGAGAGGACTGAAGCTTTCTTT.

The chain recombines TRBV5-1 with TRBJ2-5; D not certain. Germline V gene lookup returns CDR1 SGHRS and CDR2 YFSETQ. The CDR3 sequence is 17 residues long. V lost 3 bases to trimming and J lost 4 bases, with 22 bases between them. This CDR3 reads CASSSSPGSYARETQYF. The CDR3 region has the DNA TGCGCCAGCAGCTCTTCCCCAGGATCCTATGCCCGAGAGACCCAGTACTTC. The whole variable domain, remainder taken from reference TRBV5-1 and TRBJ2-5, is KAGVTQTPRYLIKTRGQQVTLSCSPISGHRSVSWYQQTPGQGLQFLFEYFSETQRNKGNFPGRFSGRQFSNSRSEMNVSTLELGDSALYLCASSSSPGSYARETQYFGPGTRLLVL.

This chain links TRBV24-1 with TRBJ2-3; D perhaps matches TRBD1 (6 bases). Between the trimmed V and J ends, which lost 7 bases and 4 bases, there was a span of 20 bases. This CDR3 has 16 residues. CDR1 is KGHDR, CDR2 SFDVKD, per germline. CDR3 bases: TGTGCCACCAGCCGCAGGGGACCCACCAACCCAGATACGCAGTATTTT. It is translated as CATSRRGPTNPDTQYF.